Below are 2 T cell receptor beta chains sequenced from a single sample in a study of blood T cell repertoires in COVID-19. Measured with immunoSEQ multiplex PCR; TCRdb has only the in-frame clones, and not every one. The sample lists tens of thousands of clones, 77% occurring once. The sequencing input was peripheral blood. These receptors were collected from an elderly man with active or convalescent COVID-19.

This clone appeared a few times. The V gene is TRBV29-1, the J gene TRBJ1-3; tentatively, D is TRBD1 (5 bases). CDR1 and CDR2 from the germline V gene are SQVTM and ANQGSEA. This CDR3 region has 14 residues. V was shortened by 6 bases and J by 2 bases, with 14 bases between the two germline ends. CDR3 nucleotides: TGCAGCGTCATGGGGGGGGTTGCTGGAAACACCATATATTTT. This translates into CSVMGGVAGNTIYF. The variable domain in full, completed from reference TRBV29-1 and TRBJ1-3, reads SAVISQKPSRDICQRGTSLTIQCQVDSQVTMMFWYRQQPGQSLTLIATANQGSEATYESGFVIDKFPISRPNLTFSTLTVSNMSPEDSSIYLCSVMGGVAGNTIYFGEGSWLTVV.

This clone has more than one count but fewer than ten. The chain couples TRBV6-5 to TRBJ2-7, with 8 bases identical to TRBD2. The junction had 6 bases not matched to a gene; V was cut back by 4 bases and J by 1 base. Germline V CDR1 and CDR2: MNHEY, SVGAGI. This CDR3 has 15 amino acids. The CDR3 DNA sequence: TGTGCCAGCAGTTCCCTTGGCGGGAGGTCCTACGAGCAGTACTTC. Translated, it gives CASSSLGGRSYEQYF.